In this sample, the clone carrying this TCR beta chain turned up once. Its cognate antigen is unknown. This sample was included in a study of T-cell reconstitution after alpha-beta-depleted transplantation in children. Study findings and constraints: Several hundred expanded graft clones reportedly supplied alpha-beta T cells about two months after transplant.

Unique molecular identifiers were used to barcode this TCRbeta library. TCRdb re-called the PCR reads through MiXCR, storing one row per CDR3 protein. Among approximately 230,000 distinct CDR3 sequences, about 24% were seen once, and the ten largest hold more than 4.5%. This sequence originates from a female patient aged 2-15 years who had a stem cell transplant for congenital amegakaryocytic thrombocytopenia, so the T cells may come from the graft donor. The input for sequencing was PBMCs, mostly from graft donor cells, taken 360 days after TCRalphabeta/CD19-depleted stem cell transplant.

CDR3 DNA sequence: TGTGCCACCAGCGGGTGGACAGGCTACAATGAGCAGTTCTTC. Translated: CATSGWTGYNEQFF. The V and J genes are TRBV15 and TRBJ2-1, with 7 bases fitting TRBD1. CDR3 length: 14 residues. CDR1 is LNHNV, CDR2 YYDKDF, per germline (reference sequence). V was clipped by 5 bases and J by 3 bases; unmatched bases: 4.